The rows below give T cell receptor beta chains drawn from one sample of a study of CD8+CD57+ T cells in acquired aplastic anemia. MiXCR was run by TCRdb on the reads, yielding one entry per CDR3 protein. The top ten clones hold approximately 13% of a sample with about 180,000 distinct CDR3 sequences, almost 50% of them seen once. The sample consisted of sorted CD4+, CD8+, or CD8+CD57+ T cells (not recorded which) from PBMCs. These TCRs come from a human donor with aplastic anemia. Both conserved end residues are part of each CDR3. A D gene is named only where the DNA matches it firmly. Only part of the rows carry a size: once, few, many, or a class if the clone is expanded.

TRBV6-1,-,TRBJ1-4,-,TGTGCCAGCATCCGACAGCCTGCAACTAATGAAAAACTGTTTTTT,CASIRQPATNEKLFF
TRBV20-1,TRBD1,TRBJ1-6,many,TGCAGTGCACGGACAGGGGGCATGGTTAATTCACCCCTCCACTTT,CSARTGGMVNSPLHF
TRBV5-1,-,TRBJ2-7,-,TGCGCCAGCAGCTTGGTTCAGGGGATAGGTGAGCAGTACTTC,CASSLVQGIGEQYF
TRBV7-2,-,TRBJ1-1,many,TGTGCCAGCAGCTTAAACGGTCTAAACACTGAAGCTTTCTTT,CASSLNGLNTEAFF
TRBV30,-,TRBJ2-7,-,TGTGCCTGGGCTCAAGGGATCGGCTACGAGCAGTACTTC,CAWAQGIGYEQYF
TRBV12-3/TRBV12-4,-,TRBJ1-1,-,TGTGCCAGCAGTTATCGTCGCAGCGGGAACACTGAAGCTTTCTTT,CASSYRRSGNTEAFF
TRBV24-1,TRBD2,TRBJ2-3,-,TGTGCCACCAGTGACCCTGGGACTAGCGGCCCAGATACGCAGTATTTT,CATSDPGTSGPDTQYF
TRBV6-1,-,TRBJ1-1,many,TGTGCCAGCACCCAGGAAATGAACACTGAAGCTTTCTTT,CASTQEMNTEAFF
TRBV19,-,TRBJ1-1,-,TGTGCCAGCAATGAGGGGGAAGCTTTCTTT,CASNEGEAFF
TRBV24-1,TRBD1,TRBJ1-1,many,TGTGCCACCAGTGAGGGACAGGGTGAAGCTTTCTTT,CATSEGQGEAFF
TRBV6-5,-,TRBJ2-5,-,TGTGCCAGCAGTTACTTGGACAGCCAAGAGACCCAGTACTTC,CASSYLDSQETQYF
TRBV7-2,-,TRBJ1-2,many,TGTGCCAGCAGCAAAGGGTTAGGGGGCTACACCTTC,CASSKGLGGYTF
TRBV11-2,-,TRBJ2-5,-,TGTGCCAGCAGCCGAGGAGAAGAGACCCAGTACTTC,CASSRGEETQYF
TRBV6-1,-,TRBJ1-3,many,TGTGCCAGCATGGGGGGGGGGGCAGGGGGAAACACCATATATTTT,CASMGGGAGGNTIYF
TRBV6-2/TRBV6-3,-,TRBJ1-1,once,TGTGCCAGCTATAGGTTTAATCCGGGAATGAGCACTGAAGCTTTCTTT,CASYRFNPGMSTEAFF
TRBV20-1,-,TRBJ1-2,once,TGCAGTGCTAGGGGGGGGTATGGCTACACCTTC,CSARGGYGYTF
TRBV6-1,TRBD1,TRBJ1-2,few,TGTGCCACCCGGACAGGATCGTCTCTGGGCTACACCTTC,CATRTGSSLGYTF
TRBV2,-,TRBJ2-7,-,TGTGCCAGCAGTCCGGACACCCTCGAGCAGTACTTC,CASSPDTLEQYF
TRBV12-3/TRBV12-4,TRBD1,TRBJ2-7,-,TGTGCCAGCAGTCCTAACAGGGGGCAGGTTAACGAGCAGTACTTC,CASSPNRGQVNEQYF
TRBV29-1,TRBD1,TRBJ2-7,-,TGCAGCGTCGACCCGGGACAGGGCGGCGGGTACGAGCAGTACTTC,CSVDPGQGGGYEQYF
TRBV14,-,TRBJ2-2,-,TGTGCCAGCAGCCTTCGACTAACGGGGGCGAACACCGGGGAGCTGTTTTTT,CASSLRLTGANTGELFF
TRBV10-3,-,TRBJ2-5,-,TGTGCCATCACTAAAGACAGCCCCCAAGAGACCCAGTACTTC,CAITKDSPQETQYF